The 7 T cell receptor beta chains reported below all come from one sample, sequenced in a study of shared clonotypes between healthy human individuals. Here immunoSEQ multiplex PCR was the method, and the copy in TCRdb shows in-frame clones only, minus some. The data show some 1,400,000 clones, with about 96% seen just once and over 1% held by the top ten. Sequencing was performed on naive CD4+ T cells sorted from blood. Subset in this sample: CD45RA+ positively selected. These receptors came from a man in his thirties or forties in good health.

J is TRBJ2-7 and V is TRBV6-5, with D perhaps matching TRBD1 (5 bases). The CDR3 has 14 residues. The V and J ends lost 0 bases and 4 bases respectively, with 10 bases between them. Germline loops: CDR1 MNHEY, CDR2 SVGAGI. CDR3 nucleotide sequence: TGTGCCAGCAGTTACTCGATCAGGGAATACGAGCAGTACTTC. Its translation is CASSYSIREYEQYF.

This chain connects TRBV11-3 to TRBJ2-2, with a tentative D call TRBD2 (5 bases). Germline assignment: CDR1 SGHNT and CDR2 YENEEA. The V gene lost 3 bases and the J gene lost 4 bases, with 9 bases spanning the gap. This CDR3 comprises 14 residues. The CDR3 sequence: CASSLPGSTGELFF. The CDR3 DNA sequence: TGTGCCAGCAGCTTGCCGGGGAGCACCGGGGAGCTGTTTTTT.

The V call is TRBV10-2, the J call TRBJ2-1; D may be TRBD2 (6 bases). Trimming removed 5 bases at V and 1 base at J, with 12 bases between. The CDR3 runs to 15 residues. The germline gives CDR1 WSHSY, CDR2 SAAADI. The CDR3, as DNA: TGCGCCAGCAGTATAAGACTAGTGTCCTACAATGAGCAGTTCTTC. This codes for CASSIRLVSYNEQFF.

This clone is a singleton in its sample. This sequence joins TRBV4-3 and TRBJ2-7; the D call may be TRBD1 or TRBD2 (5 bases each). This CDR3 region has 15 residues. In germline, CDR1 is LGHNA, CDR2 YSLEER. Trimming took off 0 bases at V and 0 bases at J, with 9 bases between the two ends. The CDR3 spells CASSQDWDHSYEQYF. The CDR3 DNA reads as TGCGCCAGCAGCCAAGACTGGGACCACTCCTACGAGCAGTACTTC.

The chain couples TRBV7-8 to TRBJ1-1; 8 bases line up with TRBD1. V was pared by 2 bases and J by 5 bases, with 7 bases of the junction left unmatched. The CDR3 consists of 15 residues. Germline CDR1 is SGHVS and CDR2 is FQNEAQ. The CDR3 region is CASSLNHRGRTEAFF. The CDR3 DNA is TGTGCCAGCAGCTTAAACCACAGGGGGAGGACTGAAGCTTTCTTT. Looking up the rest from reference TRBV7-8 and TRBJ1-1 gives the full variable domain: GAGVSQSPRYKVAKRGQDVALRCDPISGHVSLFWYQQALGQGPEFLTYFQNEAQLDKSGLPSDRFFAERPEGSVSTLKIQRTQQEDSAVYLCASSLNHRGRTEAFFGQGTRLTVV.

The CDR3 region is CASSGQTGNEQFF. CDR3 bases: TGTGCCAGCAGCGGACAAACGGGCAATGAGCAGTTCTTC. V is TRBV9 and J is TRBJ2-1; unclear D gene. The CDR3 has 13 residues. The V gene's germline CDR1 is SGDLS and CDR2 YYNGEE. V was cut by 3 bases and J by 6 bases, with 10 bases left in between.

The chain has TRBV5-1 and TRBJ1-4, with a possible D match to TRBD1 (6 bases). The CDR3 runs 13 residues. Germline V gene sequence: CDR1 SGHRS, CDR2 YFSETQ. V lost 2 bases and J 5 bases, leaving 7 bases between the germline ends. Here the CDR3 DNA reads TGCGCCAGCAGCTTAAGGGGGAATGAAAAACTGTTTTTT. This sequence encodes CASSLRGNEKLFF. The whole variable domain, filled in from reference TRBV5-1 and TRBJ1-4, reads KAGVTQTPRYLIKTRGQQVTLSCSPISGHRSVSWYQQTPGQGLQFLFEYFSETQRNKGNFPGRFSGRQFSNSRSEMNVSTLELGDSALYLCASSLRGNEKLFFGSGTQLSVL.